The 15 T cell receptor beta chains below come from one sample, sequenced in a study of CD8 T cells in Susac syndrome. An input of 0.5 to 1 ug of RNA was subjected to reverse transcription using random hexamers. One entry per CDR3 protein results from TCRdb running MiXCR on the immunoSEQ multiplex PCR reads. This table holds 200,000 to 250,000 distinct CDR3 sequences, about 96% found once. Material for sequencing was CD4+ T cells from PBMCs. The receptors shown here come from a human donor with multiple sclerosis.

The chain recombines TRBV21-1 with TRBJ2-7; TRBD1 reflects the table's D call only, with no check against the DNA. TRBV21-1 is described as a pseudogene. The CDR3 runs 16 residues. The CDR3 sequence is CANIPSRPQGRYEQYF. CDR3 in DNA: TGTGCCAACATACCCTCTCGACCACAGGGTCGTTACGAGCAGTACTTC.

The chain uses TRBV5-1 and TRBJ2-1; TRBD1 aligns across 9 bases. CDR1 is SGHRS and CDR2 is YFSETQ in the germline V gene. The CDR3 is made up of 15 amino acids. Germline trimming cut 0 bases from V and 8 bases from J; bases unmatched to any gene: 6. The CDR3, as DNA: TGCGCCAGCAGCTTGGTTGGGGACAGGGTCGATGAGCAGTTCTTC. Its translation: CASSLVGDRVDEQFF.

The chain combines TRBV5-1 with TRBJ2-1, with D unclear. The CDR3 extends over 15 amino acids. Germline V gene sequence: CDR1 SGHRS, CDR2 YFSETQ. The ends were cut back, 0 bases at V and 9 bases at J, with 16 bases in the middle. In nucleotides, the CDR3 is TGCGCCAGCAGCTTGGAGGCGGTTTTTCGTCCTGAGCAGTTCTTC. This encodes CASSLEAVFRPEQFF.

The chain carries TRBV27 and TRBJ2-5, with 7 bases identical to TRBD2. V lost 3 bases, J lost 5 bases, and 3 bases stayed unmatched. Looked up from germline, CDR1 is MNHEY and CDR2 is SMNVEV (reference sequence). The CDR3 is made up of 13 amino acids. CDR3 nucleotide sequence: TGTGCCAGCAGTTTCCGTAGCGGGGAGACCCAGTACTTC. Protein product: CASSFRSGETQYF.

The chain joins TRBV23-1 to TRBJ2-1; D remains unclear. TRBV23-1 is an ORF for which the function is uncertain. The CDR3 is 15 residues long. With 6 bases removed from V and 9 bases from J, the gap between germline ends came to 21 bases. CDR3 sequence: CASSPLGRWVVEQFF. In DNA, the CDR3 is TGCGCCAGCAGCCCCTTGGGCCGGTGGGTCGTTGAGCAGTTCTTC.

This clonotype has a single count. The chain employs TRBV12-3 or TRBV12-4 and TRBJ1-2, with D possibly TRBD1 on 5 matching bases. This CDR3 is built from 13 residues. Trimming took off 6 bases at V and 4 bases at J, with 12 bases between the two ends. CDR3 bases: TGTGCCAGCAGCGACGTCGGGGGCTATGGCTACACCTTC. Translation gives CASSDVGGYGYTF.

The chain carries TRBV29-1 and TRBJ1-5; 7 bases match TRBD1. The ends lost 1 base at V and 7 bases at J; junction bases unmatched: 4. CDR1 and CDR2 from the germline V gene are SQVTM and ANQGSEA. This CDR3 has 13 residues. The CDR3 DNA sequence: TGCAGCGTTGAAGGCACAGGGGAGCAGCCCCAGCATTTT. The encoded protein is CSVEGTGEQPQHF. Full variable domain (rest looked up from reference TRBV29-1 and TRBJ1-5): SAVISQKPSRDICQRGTSLTIQCQVDSQVTMMFWYRQQPGQSLTLIATANQGSEATYESGFVIDKFPISRPNLTFSTLTVSNMSPEDSSIYLCSVEGTGEQPQHFGDGTRLSIL.

The chain uses TRBV2 and TRBJ2-1; 8 positions match TRBD1. CDR3 length: 18 residues. Looked up from germline, CDR1 is SNHLY and CDR2 is FYNNEI. V lost 5 bases, J lost 4 bases, and 16 bases stayed unmatched. The chain's CDR3 is CASSTNPRDRGPYNEQFF. The DNA of the CDR3 is TGTGCCAGCAGTACTAACCCTCGCGACAGGGGCCCTTACAATGAGCAGTTCTTC.

The rearrangement uses TRBV12-3 or TRBV12-4 and TRBJ1-1; possibly TRBD1 for D (5 bases). The V end lost 6 bases, the J end lost 6 bases, and 11 bases lay between the germline ends. This CDR3 contains 12 residues. The CDR3 loop reads CASSQGFAEAFF. The CDR3 DNA reads TGTGCCAGCAGCCAGGGTTTTGCTGAAGCTTTCTTT.

The chain employs TRBV20-1 and TRBJ1-5; D call uncertain. V gave up 5 bases and J gave up 0 bases, with 17 bases separating them. The CDR3 length is 16 residues. The germline gives CDR1 DFQATT, CDR2 SNEGSKA (reference sequence). CDR3 residues: CSAQGSSGYSNQPQHF. In nucleotides, the CDR3 is TGCAGTGCTCAAGGGAGCAGTGGATATAGCAATCAGCCCCAGCATTTT.

The rearrangement joins TRBV5-1 to TRBJ2-5, with D possibly being TRBD1 (6 bases). The CDR3 loop spans 16 amino acids. Between the trimmed V and J ends, which lost 0 bases and 4 bases, there was a span of 16 bases. Germline V lookup: CDR1 SGHRS, CDR2 YFSETQ. CDR3 sequence (DNA): TGCGCCAGCAGCTTGGGGCCGGCAGGGGTAGGAGAGACCCAGTACTTC. Its protein is CASSLGPAGVGETQYF.

V is TRBV30 and J is TRBJ1-1; no definite D call. The germline V and J ends were trimmed by 1 base and 6 bases, with 6 bases remaining between them. Germline V CDR1 and CDR2: GTSNPN, SVGIG (reference sequence). The CDR3 runs to 11 residues. CDR3 amino acids: CAWSELAEAFF. DNA for the CDR3: TGTGCCTGGAGTGAACTCGCTGAAGCTTTCTTT.

In this sample, this clonotype turned up once. The chain uses TRBV29-1 and TRBJ1-5; D not resolved. The CDR3 extends over 13 amino acids. The germline V and J ends were trimmed by 6 bases and 4 bases, with 13 bases remaining between them. Germline V gene lookup returns CDR1 SQVTM and CDR2 ANQGSEA. DNA of the CDR3: TGCAGCGTCTGGACGGGAGCAAATCAGCCCCAGCATTTT. Its protein is CSVWTGANQPQHF.

This chain uses TRBV20-1 with TRBJ2-1; D is perhaps TRBD2 (6 bases). The CDR3 is 12 residues long. The germline V gene has CDR1 DFQATT and CDR2 SNEGSKA (reference sequence). Trimming took 5 bases from V and 5 from J, leaving 10 bases between them. CDR3 bases: TGCAGTGCTGGCCGGGGGAACAATGAGCAGTTCTTC. Translated: CSAGRGNNEQFF.

This chain joins TRBV5-1 and TRBJ2-1; 10 nucleotides align to TRBD2. CDR1 and CDR2 from the germline V gene are SGHRS and YFSETQ. The CDR3 sequence is 14 residues long. After removal of 4 bases from V and 6 bases from J, the junction contained 4 bases not matched to a gene. The CDR3 DNA follows: TGCGCCAGCAGCCCGGGACTAGCGAGCAATGAGCAGTTCTTC. It specifies CASSPGLASNEQFF.